This TCR beta chain stems from a study of T cell repertoires in cytomegalovirus infection. Background on the study: Public TCR beta signature analysis indicated the presence of both CMV infection and matching HLA type.

Comment on this clonotype: Its antigen remains unidentified.

Overall study findings and caveats: The ex vivo response showed dominance by HLA-C-restricted CMV-specific TCR beta clonotypes.

TCRdb analysed the reads with MiXCR anew, one entry per CDR3 protein. Among about 530,000 distinct CDR3 sequences, about 25% were seen once, and the ten largest hold about 13%. Germline V gene data show CDR1 as SEHNR and CDR2 as FQNEAQ (reference sequence). This CDR3 has 16 amino acids. V lost 5 bases, J lost 2 bases, and 19 bases lay in between. Sequencing was done on a sample of PBMCs. This TCR was recovered from a human donor in good health (CMV status not recorded). Some clones in this sample may be carry-over from other donors' samples. The V gene is TRBV7-9, the J gene TRBJ2-7; D is perhaps TRBD2 (6 bases). The CDR3, as DNA: TGTGCCAGCAGCGCCAATAGCGGCCTCTTACCCTACGAGCAGTACTTC. Translating gives CASSANSGLLPYEQYF.